This note documents a single T cell receptor (beta chain) sequence. Its antigen is unknown. Base-call qualities are not available, and no considerably larger clone is one nucleotide away. The data stem from a study of control samples from healthy donors and cancer patients (dated by TCRdb to 2018 to 2020). Inclusive of the bounding cysteine and phenylalanine, the CDR3 is 13 residues long. Left in the record is the CDR3 DNA by itself, 39 bases read in frame from the first base. Per the germline V gene, MNHNS is the CDR1 and SASEGT is the CDR2. V is trimmed back by 0 bases and J by 7 bases, and the junction contains 2 bases that no gene match accounts for. The receptor library was made with the immunoSEQ multiplex PCR assay. TCRdb took this table from immuneACCESS and kept in-frame rearrangements with V and J called. Such tables lack part of the clones; where checked against another copy, unresolved V genes explain under half of the gap, and the rest is unexplained. The sample includes 120,000 to 150,000 clones, with more than 85% observed a single time. 3.2% of the sample is in the top ten clones.

This receptor chain uses TRBV6-1 and TRBJ1-2; 7 central bases correspond to TRBD1. The sequence was collected from a man aged 30-40 years in good health. Sequencing was done on a sample of blood. The CDR3 protein sequence reads: CASSEAQGGGYTF. The base sequence is TGTGCCAGCAGTGAAGCGCAGGGGGGTGGCTACACCTTC.